This TCR beta chain came from a study of T cells expressing NK-cell markers. The CDR3 loop spans 12 amino acids. After re-calling the 5' RACE reads, TCRdb lists one entry per CDR3 protein, DNA absent. The data show 550,000 to 600,000 distinct CDR3 sequences, and the top ten clones hold around 3.3%. The sequenced sample consisted of blood T cells: a sorted CD56 or NKG2C T cell subset, CD4+ or CD8+ T cells, or bulk PBMC T cells (not recorded which). The origin of this receptor is a man aged 18 to 30 in good health. The chain links TRBV12-3 or TRBV12-4 to TRBJ1-5; the D call from TCRdb, TRBD1, cannot be confirmed without DNA. CDR3 in amino acids: CASDRVSQPQHF.